What follows is one TCR beta chain and its context. The CDR3 loop spans 15 amino acids. CDR1 is KGHSH and CDR2 is LQKENI in the germline V gene. V dropped 6 bases and J dropped 6; count of bases not matched to a gene: 11. The sample belongs to a study of blood T cell repertoires in COVID-19. The wider study: PBMCs, B-cell-depleted T cells, or T cells were the source of the cDNA or gDNA that made up the material.

Original methodology: Reference gene primers were amplified, and this amplification served to estimate nucleated cell counts. Sequencing was performed with immunoSEQ multiplex PCR; in TCRdb, only in-frame clones are kept and a portion is missing. V and J calls plus clone size are reproduced from that table; the DNA served to infer D and trimming. The repertoire holds almost 100,000 clones, with around nine tenths as singletons. The origin of this receptor is a man aged 50 to 59 with acute or convalescent COVID-19. The chain has TRBV18 and TRBJ2-3; TRBD2 matches at 8 bases. The sequencing input was peripheral blood. In nucleotides, the CDR3 is TGTGCCAGCTCGAAAGAGCGGGGGACGGGGGATACGCAGTATTTT. Protein sequence: CASSKERGTGDTQYF.